The 24 T cell receptor beta chains below come from one sample, sequenced in a study of post-analysis software for immune sequencing data. Included in the TCR beta cDNA libraries were unique molecular identifiers. TCRdb reprocessed the PCR reads via MiXCR and lists one record per CDR3 protein. Among roughly 700,000 distinct CDR3 sequences listed, roughly 27% were seen once. Antigens of these TCRs are unknown. Study-level points and caveats: In patients, 4 to 6 TRBV segments were more frequent than in controls, with TRBV5-6, TRBV5-1 and TRBV20-1 among them.

The sequenced sample was blood. The source is a girl aged 5-17 years with multiple sclerosis.

The rearrangement links TRBV20-1 to TRBJ2-3, with 7 bases identical to TRBD2. CDR3 size: 16 residues. From germline, CDR1 is DFQATT and CDR2 SNEGSKA (reference sequence). V gave up 3 bases and J gave up 4 bases; unmatched junction bases: 13. The CDR3 DNA follows: TGCAGTGCTAGGCCCGGGACTACAACGAGCGCAGATACGCAGTATTTT. Its translation is CSARPGTTTSADTQYF.

This sequence joins TRBV10-3 and TRBJ2-3; 8 positions agree with TRBD1. In germline, CDR1 is ENHRY, CDR2 SYGVKD. The CDR3 length is 15 residues. With 10 bases clipped from V and 0 bases from J, the junction kept 9 bases outside the gene matches. The chain's CDR3 is CASMRTGTSTDTQYF. CDR3 DNA sequence: TGTGCCAGCATGAGGACAGGGACTAGCACAGATACGCAGTATTTT.

This clonotype was picked up a small number of times. The V and J genes are TRBV6-2 or TRBV6-3 and TRBJ2-1, with 13 bases that match TRBD2. Trimming cost V 6 bases and J 4 bases; bases outside gene matches: 6. Germline V gives CDR1 MNHEY, CDR2 SVGEGT. The CDR3 runs 16 residues. CDR3 residues: CASRETLAGGYNEQFF. In nucleotides, the CDR3 is TGTGCCAGCAGGGAGACACTAGCGGGAGGGTACAATGAGCAGTTCTTC.

The chain has TRBV24-1 and TRBJ2-2; D might be TRBD2 (6 bases). Germline V gives CDR1 KGHDR, CDR2 SFDVKD. The CDR3 extends over 15 amino acids. Trimming removed 4 bases at V and 7 bases at J, with 15 bases between. The CDR3 loop is CATSDPTRPDGELFF. In DNA form, the CDR3 reads TGTGCCACCAGTGACCCGACTAGACCGGACGGGGAGCTGTTTTTT.

This chain connects TRBV7-9 to TRBJ2-1, with D possibly TRBD2 on 6 matching bases. Per the germline V gene, CDR1 is SEHNR and CDR2 is FQNEAQ (reference sequence). The V and J ends lost 6 bases and 0 bases respectively, with 18 bases between them. This CDR3 comprises 17 residues. CDR3 protein: CASSLFGGSSSYNEQFF. As DNA, the CDR3 is TGTGCCAGCAGTTTATTTGGGGGGTCAAGCTCCTACAATGAGCAGTTCTTC.

This clonotype has a handful of counts. The chain links TRBV7-2 to TRBJ2-5; 10 nucleotides match TRBD1. CDR1 SGHTA and CDR2 FQGNSA come from the germline V gene. The length of the CDR3 is 15 residues. V gave up 1 base and J gave up 6 bases; unmatched junction bases: 5. For the CDR3, the DNA is TGTGCCAGCAGCTTAGTGACAGGGGGCGGAAAGACCCAGTACTTC. The encoded protein is CASSLVTGGGKTQYF. Filled out from reference TRBV7-2 and TRBJ2-5, the complete variable domain reads GAGVSQSPSNKVTEKGKDVELRCDPISGHTALYWYRQSLGQGLEFLIYFQGNSAPDKSGLPSDRFSAERTGGSVSTLTIQRTQQEDSAVYLCASSLVTGGGKTQYFGPGTRLLVL.

The rearrangement joins TRBV11-2 to TRBJ2-1; D may be TRBD1 or TRBD2 (5 bases each). This CDR3 region has 14 residues. Trimming pared 0 bases from V and 10 bases from J, leaving 13 bases between. CDR1 and CDR2 from the germline V gene are SGHAT and FQNNGV. The CDR3 DNA reads as TGTGCCAGCAGCTTAGATCTTTGGGGGTGGGAGCAGTTCTTC. Its protein is CASSLDLWGWEQFF.

This chain uses TRBV18 with TRBJ2-1; D is uncertain. This CDR3 has 12 amino acids. Germline CDR1 reads KGHSH; CDR2 reads LQKENI. The V and J ends lost 2 bases and 6 bases respectively, with 5 bases between them. CDR3 DNA: TGTGCCAGCTCACCAGCAGGCAATGAGCAGTTCTTC. Its translation is CASSPAGNEQFF. The full variable domain, in which reference TRBV18 and TRBJ2-1 provide the parts outside the CDR3, is NAGVMQNPRHLVRRRGQEARLRCSPMKGHSHVYWYRQLPEEGLKFMVYLQKENIIDESGMPKERFSAEFPKEGPSILRIQQVVRGDSAAYFCASSPAGNEQFFGPGTRLTVL.

This clonotype turned up a few times. This chain joins TRBV7-2 and TRBJ1-2; D possibly corresponds to TRBD1 (5 bases). The CDR3 consists of 16 residues. With 4 bases removed from V and 4 bases from J, the gap between germline ends came to 19 bases. CDR1 is SGHTA and CDR2 is FQGNSA in the germline V gene. The CDR3 spells CASSSGTGTHSYGYTF. The CDR3 DNA reads as TGTGCCAGCAGCTCGGGTACCGGGACCCATAGCTATGGCTACACCTTC.

V usage is TRBV20-1 and J usage is TRBJ2-7; D not resolved. The CDR3 has 14 amino acids. The V and J ends lost 1 base and 0 bases respectively, with 10 bases between them. The germline CDR1 and CDR2 sequences are DFQATT and SNEGSKA (reference sequence). DNA for the CDR3: TGCAGTGCTAGAGGGACGGGTAGCTCCTACGAGCAGTACTTC. Encoded protein: CSARGTGSSYEQYF.

There are many counts of this clonotype. The V and J genes are TRBV7-6 and TRBJ2-3; D gene uncertain. This CDR3 contains 14 residues. Between the trimmed V and J ends, which lost 3 bases and 6 bases, there was a span of 13 bases. Germline assignment: CDR1 SGHVS and CDR2 FNYEAQ. CDR3 nucleotide sequence: TGTGCCAGCAGCTTCGTTGGGGTTTCGGATACGCAGTATTTT. Translated: CASSFVGVSDTQYF.

This rearrangement joins TRBV7-8 to TRBJ1-5, with D uncertain. V shed 4 bases and J shed 1 base, with 8 bases lying between them. Germline values: CDR1 SGHVS, CDR2 FQNEAQ. This CDR3 has 14 amino acids. CDR3 sequence (DNA): TGTGCCAGCAGCTCGACGGCCAGCAATCAGCCCCAGCATTTT. Protein product: CASSSTASNQPQHF.

The chain links TRBV7-2 to TRBJ2-3; 8 bases align to TRBD2. This CDR3 has 16 amino acids. Germline CDR1 and CDR2: SGHTA and FQGNSA. V lost 7 bases to trimming and J lost 2 bases; unmatched junction nucleotides: 11. CDR3 amino acids: CASNSAGGGYTDTQYF. CDR3 DNA sequence: TGTGCCAGCAACTCCGCCGGGGGGGGATACACAGATACGCAGTATTTT.

Written as DNA, the CDR3 is TGTGCCAGCAGCTTACGGGCAGGGGCGCGGCGTAATGAAAAACTGTTTTTT. It yields the protein CASSLRAGARRNEKLFF. The chain couples TRBV13 to TRBJ1-4; possibly TRBD1 for D (6 bases). The CDR3 extends over 17 amino acids. V lost 2 bases and J 4 bases, leaving 17 bases between the germline ends. CDR1 is PRHDT and CDR2 is FYEKMQ in the germline V gene (reference sequence).

V and J are TRBV20-1 and TRBJ2-3; D is perhaps TRBD2 (6 bases). V lost 2 bases to trimming and J lost 6 bases, with 18 bases between them. The CDR3 totals 15 residues. Germline loops: CDR1 DFQATT, CDR2 SNEGSKA (reference sequence). The CDR3 nucleotides read TGCAGTGCTAGACAGGGTGGGGGACTCCTGGATACGCAGTATTTT. It codes for CSARQGGGLLDTQYF.

The CDR3 reads CASSRRGMLGYEQYF. The CDR3 nucleotides are TGTGCCAGCAGCCGCCGAGGTATGTTGGGCTACGAGCAGTACTTC. V gene TRBV3-1 combines with J gene TRBJ2-5; the D is unclear. The J call may be incorrect, as the DNA end agrees better with TRBJ2-7. This CDR3 is built from 15 residues. Germline-derived CDR1 and CDR2 are LGHDT and YNNKEL (reference sequence).

This clonotype was observed a few times. The junction departs from the called germline gene at one end, perhaps through a read error. V gene TRBV20-1 combines with J gene TRBJ2-3; D remains ambiguous. The CDR3 sequence is 14 residues long. Germline-derived CDR1 and CDR2 are DFQATT and SNEGSKA (reference sequence). The CDR3 sequence: CSARAGYSTNTQYF. The CDR3 nucleotides read TGCAGTGCTAGAGCCGGGTACAGCACAAATACGCAGTATTTT.

This clonotype was counted a few times. The genes are TRBV24-1 and TRBJ1-5; D unclear. V lost 3 bases to trimming and J lost 2 bases, with 7 bases between them. Germline V gives CDR1 KGHDR, CDR2 SFDVKD. The CDR3 is 14 residues long. CDR3 sequence: CATSDRAGNQPQHF. The CDR3 DNA follows: TGTGCCACCAGTGATCGGGCGGGCAATCAGCCCCAGCATTTT.

The J gene is TRBJ2-1, the V gene TRBV7-2, with D perhaps matching TRBD2 (6 bases). The CDR3 has 15 residues. V lost 5 bases and J 2 bases, leaving 13 bases between the germline ends. Germline V CDR1 and CDR2: SGHTA, FQGNSA. CDR3 in amino acids: CASSPRWRAYNEQFF. DNA of the CDR3: TGTGCCAGCAGCCCCCGTTGGAGGGCCTACAATGAGCAGTTCTTC. Looking up the rest from reference TRBV7-2 and TRBJ2-1 gives the full variable domain: GAGVSQSPSNKVTEKGKDVELRCDPISGHTALYWYRQSLGQGLEFLIYFQGNSAPDKSGLPSDRFSAERTGGSVSTLTIQRTQQEDSAVYLCASSPRWRAYNEQFFGPGTRLTVL.

There are a few counts of this clonotype. The gene calls are TRBV28 and TRBJ2-1; D remains ambiguous. The CDR3 covers 15 residues. Germline V lookup: CDR1 MDHEN, CDR2 SYDVKM. The ends were cut back, 3 bases at V and 0 bases at J, with 9 bases in the middle. The CDR3 protein is CASSLTQSSYNEQFF. The CDR3 nucleotides read TGTGCCAGCAGTTTGACACAGAGCTCCTACAATGAGCAGTTCTTC. Drawing the rest from reference TRBV28 and TRBJ2-1, the complete variable domain is DVKVTQSSRYLVKRTGEKVFLECVQDMDHENMFWYRQDPGLGLRLIYFSYDVKMKEKGDIPEGYSVSREKKERFSLILESASTNQTSMYLCASSLTQSSYNEQFFGPGTRLTVL.

This clonotype showed up just a few times. The chain has TRBV20-1 and TRBJ2-1; the match to TRBD2 covers 7 bases. The V and J ends lost 0 bases and 0 bases, in that order; junction bases with no gene match: 14. In germline, CDR1 is DFQATT, CDR2 SNEGSKA (reference sequence). The CDR3 extends over 19 amino acids. CDR3 coding DNA: TGCAGTGCTAGAGAGGAAAGACGCGGGAGTTTTAGCTCCTACAATGAGCAGTTCTTC. Residues: CSAREERRGSFSSYNEQFF.

V is TRBV10-3 and J is TRBJ2-5; 9 positions match TRBD1. The J call is in doubt because the DNA end fits TRBJ2-7 better. Germline CDR1 reads ENHRY; CDR2 reads SYGVKD. There are 14 residues in the CDR3. The CDR3 DNA reads as TGTGCCATCAGTGGTGGGACAGGGAAAGGCGAGCAGTACTTC. The encoded protein is CAISGGTGKGEQYF.

This clonotype was seen repeatedly, ten times or more. The CDR3 region is CSVEGYGSYEQYF. The DNA of the CDR3 is TGCAGTGTTGAGGGGTATGGGTCCTACGAGCAGTACTTC. This chain links TRBV20-1 with TRBJ2-7; D tentatively fits TRBD1 or TRBD2 (5 bases each). The V end lost 7 bases, the J end lost 1 base, and 14 bases lay between the germline ends. CDR3 length equals 13 residues. Looked up from germline, CDR1 is DFQATT and CDR2 is SNEGSKA (reference sequence).

The chain joins TRBV12-3 or TRBV12-4 to TRBJ2-3; D is possibly TRBD2 (5 bases). The CDR3 is 12 amino acids. Between the trimmed V and J ends, which lost 8 bases and 6 bases, there was a span of 12 bases. CDR3 sequence: CASLGGGDTQYF. CDR3 nucleotides: TGTGCCAGCTTGGGCGGAGGTGATACGCAGTATTTT.